This TCR beta chain was observed in a study of OX40 agonist ivuxolimab in advanced cancers. Whole-study context: There were three patients with partial responses, one having hepatocellular carcinoma and two cutaneous melanoma.

With regard to this clone: What it binds is not known.

The protocol was immunoSEQ multiplex PCR, while the TCRdb copy is restricted to in-frame clones and leaves out a portion. The sample comprises fewer than 50,000 clones, about 90% of which are singletons, and roughly 9% rests with the top ten. Study-wide results and limits: CD8+ T cells averaged more expanded clones than CD4+. CD4+ and CD8+ blood T cells expanded clonally by week 6 at 0.1 to 3.0 mg/kg.

The sequencing used CD4+ or CD8+ T cells sorted from blood, collected in a trial of the OX40 agonist ivuxolimab. The receptor comes from an adult with an advanced solid tumor such as melanoma, head and neck, liver or kidney cancer.

The chain's CDR3 is CASSSGVNTGELFF. The DNA for the CDR3 is TGTGCCAGTTCTAGCGGAGTGAACACCGGGGAGCTGTTTTTT. The rearrangement links TRBV6-4 to TRBJ2-2, with 7 bases matching TRBD2. Germline V gene sequence: CDR1 MRHNA, CDR2 SNTAGT. The CDR3 spans 14 residues. The V segment lost 9 bases and the J segment 1 base; nucleotides outside the gene matches: 5.